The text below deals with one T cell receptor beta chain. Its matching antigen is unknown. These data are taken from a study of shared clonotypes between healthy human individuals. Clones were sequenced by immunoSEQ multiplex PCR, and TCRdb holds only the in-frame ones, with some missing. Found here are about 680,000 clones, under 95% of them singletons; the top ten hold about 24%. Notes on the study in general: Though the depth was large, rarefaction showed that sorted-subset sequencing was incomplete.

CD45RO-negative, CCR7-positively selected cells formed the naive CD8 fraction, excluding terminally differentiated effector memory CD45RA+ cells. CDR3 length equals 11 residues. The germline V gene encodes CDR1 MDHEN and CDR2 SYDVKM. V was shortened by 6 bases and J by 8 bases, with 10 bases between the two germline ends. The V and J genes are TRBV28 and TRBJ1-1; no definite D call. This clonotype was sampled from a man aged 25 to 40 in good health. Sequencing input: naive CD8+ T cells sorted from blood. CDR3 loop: CASRRSKEAFF. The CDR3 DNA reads TGTGCCAGCAGGAGGAGTAAGGAAGCTTTCTTT.